The clone carrying this T cell receptor (beta chain) was recorded once. The sample comes from a study of blood T cell repertoires in COVID-19. Germline lookup yields CDR1 MNHEY and CDR2 SMNVEV (reference sequence). Trimming at V came to 5 bases and at J to 6 bases, leaving 5 bases not matched to a gene. The CDR3 has 14 amino acids. Sequencing used immunoSEQ multiplex PCR; TCRdb keeps in-frame clones, though not all of them. The repertoire holds over 200,000 clones, roughly 86% seen once, with 2.5% to 3.5% in the top ten. The rearrangement uses TRBV27 and TRBJ2-4; 9 bases fit TRBD1. This TCR came from a woman between 55 and 75 years old with acute or convalescent COVID-19. Source material: peripheral blood. CDR3 bases: TGTGCCAGCAGTCCGGGACAGGGCGTAAACATTCAGTACTTC. This sequence encodes CASSPGQGVNIQYF.